This TCR beta chain comes out of a study of blood T cell repertoires in COVID-19. The wider study: Acute and convalescent COVID-19 specimens originated in the United States, Italy and Spain.

TCRdb's table, derived via immunoSEQ multiplex PCR, lists solely in-frame clones and lacks some. In the table there are tens of thousands of clones, about 91% of which are singletons. This CDR3 comprises 16 residues. From germline, CDR1 is MGHRA and CDR2 YSYEKL. V dropped 3 bases and J dropped 3; count of bases not matched to a gene: 10. The sample taken for sequencing was peripheral blood. The chain employs TRBV4-1 and TRBJ2-7; 8 nucleotides align to TRBD2. This clonotype was obtained from a human donor with active COVID-19. The donor label of this sample is uncertain. The CDR3 sequence is CASSHASGSGIYEQYF. The CDR3 DNA reads TGCGCCAGCAGCCACGCGAGCGGGAGCGGGATCTACGAGCAGTACTTC.